The sequence of this T cell receptor beta chain was determined in a study of sequential checkpoint blockade in melanoma. In the study overall: Patients were randomized 1:1 to nivolumab-then-ipilimumab or ipilimumab-then-nivolumab first-line.

Stated treatment: randomized to nivolumab then ipilimumab (arm A) or the reverse (arm B). Live CD3+CD8+ CD19− CD56− cells were sorted from PBMCs. Some clones are missing from TCRdb's copy, which holds only in-frame ones; the method was immunoSEQ multiplex PCR. The sample includes fewer than 45,000 clones, 86% of them seen just once. V was pared by 5 bases and J by 9 bases, with 17 bases between. The CDR3 totals 14 residues. Per the germline V gene, CDR1 is SEHNR and CDR2 is FQNEAQ (reference sequence). Sequences were derived from CD8+ T cells sorted from blood (inferred from file names), sampled from a patient given nivolumab and ipilimumab in sequence. This TCR derives from a human donor with melanoma. This chain uses TRBV7-9 with TRBJ2-1, with no clear D. The CDR3, as DNA: TGTGCCAGCAGCCCGGTCCTCCCCACGGGTGAGCAGTTCTTC. The encoded protein is CASSPVLPTGEQFF.